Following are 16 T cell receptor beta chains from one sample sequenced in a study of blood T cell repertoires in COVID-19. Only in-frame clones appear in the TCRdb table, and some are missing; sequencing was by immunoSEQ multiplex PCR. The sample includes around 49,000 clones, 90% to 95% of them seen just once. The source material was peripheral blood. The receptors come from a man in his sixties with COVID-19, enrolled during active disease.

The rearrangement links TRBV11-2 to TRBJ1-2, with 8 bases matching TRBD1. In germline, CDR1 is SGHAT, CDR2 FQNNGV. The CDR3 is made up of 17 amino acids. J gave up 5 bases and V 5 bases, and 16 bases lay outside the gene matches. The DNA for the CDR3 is TGTGCCAGCAGCCAGGTGCGCCCTCCAGGGGGCCGGTATGGCTACACCTTC. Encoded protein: CASSQVRPPGGRYGYTF.

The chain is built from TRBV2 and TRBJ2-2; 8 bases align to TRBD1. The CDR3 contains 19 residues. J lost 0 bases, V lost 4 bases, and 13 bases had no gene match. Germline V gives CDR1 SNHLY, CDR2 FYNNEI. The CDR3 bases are TGTGCCAGCAGTGTGGACAGGGCCCTCGGCGGCTCGAACACCGGGGAGCTGTTTTTT. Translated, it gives CASSVDRALGGSNTGELFF.

CDR3 in amino acids: CASSNRGFYNEQFF. CDR3 bases: TGTGCCAGCAGCAACAGGGGATTCTACAATGAGCAGTTCTTC. The V call is TRBV6-5, the J call TRBJ2-1; 7 bases align to TRBD1. This CDR3 is 14 amino acids long. Germline V lookup: CDR1 MNHEY, CDR2 SVGAGI. Trimming cost V 6 bases and J 3 bases; bases outside gene matches: 5.

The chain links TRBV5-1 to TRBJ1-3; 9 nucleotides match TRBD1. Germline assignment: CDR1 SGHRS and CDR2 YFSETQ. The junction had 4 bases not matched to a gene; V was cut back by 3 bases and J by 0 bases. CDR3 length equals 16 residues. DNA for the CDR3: TGCGCCAGCAGCTGGACAGGGGCAAGCTCTGGAAACACCATATATTTT. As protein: CASSWTGASSGNTIYF.

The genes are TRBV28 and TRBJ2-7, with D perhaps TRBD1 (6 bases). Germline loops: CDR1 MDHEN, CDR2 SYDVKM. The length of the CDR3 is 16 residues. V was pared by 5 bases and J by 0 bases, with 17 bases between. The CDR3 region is CASSLRTASSSYEQYF. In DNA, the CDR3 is TGTGCCAGCAGTCTAAGGACAGCCTCGAGCTCCTACGAGCAGTACTTC. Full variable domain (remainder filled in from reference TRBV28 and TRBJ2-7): DVKVTQSSRYLVKRTGEKVFLECVQDMDHENMFWYRQDPGLGLRLIYFSYDVKMKEKGDIPEGYSVSREKKERFSLILESASTNQTSMYLCASSLRTASSSYEQYFGPGTRLTVT.

As DNA, the CDR3 is TGTGCCAGCAGACAAAGGGGACAGCAAAATTCACCCCTCCACTTT. Its translation is CASRQRGQQNSPLHF. The chain couples TRBV6-6 to TRBJ1-6; 7 bases map to TRBD1. V dropped 6 bases and J dropped 7; count of bases not matched to a gene: 9. The germline gives CDR1 MNHNY, CDR2 SVGAGI (reference sequence). This CDR3 has 15 amino acids.

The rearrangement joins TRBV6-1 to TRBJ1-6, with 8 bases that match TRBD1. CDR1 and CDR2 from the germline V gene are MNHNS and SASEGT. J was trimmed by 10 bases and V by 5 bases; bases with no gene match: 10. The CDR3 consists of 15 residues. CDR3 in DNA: TGTGCCAGCAGTTTTTCCCAGGGGGCGCGATCACCCCTCCACTTT. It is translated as CASSFSQGARSPLHF.

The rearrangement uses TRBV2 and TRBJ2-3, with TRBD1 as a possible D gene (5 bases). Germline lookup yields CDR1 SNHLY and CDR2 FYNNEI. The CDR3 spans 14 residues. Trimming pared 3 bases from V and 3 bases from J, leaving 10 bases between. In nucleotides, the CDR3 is TGTGCCAGCAGTGACCGACAGATTACAGATACGCAGTATTTT. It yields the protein CASSDRQITDTQYF.

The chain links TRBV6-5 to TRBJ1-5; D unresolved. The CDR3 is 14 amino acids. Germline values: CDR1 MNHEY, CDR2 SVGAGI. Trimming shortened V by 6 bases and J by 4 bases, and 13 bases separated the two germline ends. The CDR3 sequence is CASREVGVNQPQHF. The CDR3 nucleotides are TGTGCCAGCAGGGAGGTGGGCGTGAATCAGCCCCAGCATTTT.

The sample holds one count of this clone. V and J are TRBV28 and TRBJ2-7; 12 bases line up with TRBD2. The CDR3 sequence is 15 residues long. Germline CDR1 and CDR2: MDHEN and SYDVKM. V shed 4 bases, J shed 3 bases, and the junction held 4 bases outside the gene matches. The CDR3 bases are TGTGCCAGCAGTTCAAGACTAGCGGGAGACTACGAGCAGTACTTC. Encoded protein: CASSSRLAGDYEQYF.

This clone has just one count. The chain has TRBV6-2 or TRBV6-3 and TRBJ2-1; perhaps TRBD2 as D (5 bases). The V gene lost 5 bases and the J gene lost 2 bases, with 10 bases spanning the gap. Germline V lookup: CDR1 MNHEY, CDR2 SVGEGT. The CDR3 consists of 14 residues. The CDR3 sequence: CASSRAGPYNEQFF. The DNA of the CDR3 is TGTGCCAGCAGTAGGGCGGGTCCCTACAATGAGCAGTTCTTC.

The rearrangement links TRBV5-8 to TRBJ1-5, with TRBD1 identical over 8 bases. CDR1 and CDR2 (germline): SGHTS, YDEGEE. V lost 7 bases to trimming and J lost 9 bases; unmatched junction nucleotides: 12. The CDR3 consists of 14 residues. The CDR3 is CASLPWTGTWPQHF. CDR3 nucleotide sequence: TGTGCCAGCCTTCCCTGGACAGGGACGTGGCCCCAGCATTTT.

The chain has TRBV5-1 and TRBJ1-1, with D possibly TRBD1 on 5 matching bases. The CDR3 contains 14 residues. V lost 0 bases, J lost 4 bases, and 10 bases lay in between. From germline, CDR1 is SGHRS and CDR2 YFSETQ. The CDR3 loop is CASSLAGRGTEAFF. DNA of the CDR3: TGCGCCAGCAGCTTGGCTGGTAGGGGCACTGAAGCTTTCTTT.

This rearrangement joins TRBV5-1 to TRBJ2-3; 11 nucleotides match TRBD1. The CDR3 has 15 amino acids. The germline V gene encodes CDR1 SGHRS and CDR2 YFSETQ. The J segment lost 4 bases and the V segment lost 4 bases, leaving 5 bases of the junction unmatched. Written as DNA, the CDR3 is TGCGCCAGCAGCCCCCGGACAGGGGGCGCAGATACGCAGTATTTT. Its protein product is CASSPRTGGADTQYF.

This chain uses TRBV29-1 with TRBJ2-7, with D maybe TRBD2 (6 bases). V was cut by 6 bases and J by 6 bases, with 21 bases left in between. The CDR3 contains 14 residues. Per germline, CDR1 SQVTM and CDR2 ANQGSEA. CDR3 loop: CSVASRGREAEQYF. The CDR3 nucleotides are TGCAGCGTGGCCTCGAGAGGCAGGGAGGCCGAGCAGTACTTC.

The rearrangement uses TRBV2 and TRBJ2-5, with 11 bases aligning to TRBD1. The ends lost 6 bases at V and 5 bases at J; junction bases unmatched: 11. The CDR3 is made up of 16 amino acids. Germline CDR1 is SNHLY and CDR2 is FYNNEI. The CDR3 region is CASREAGDRGSETQYF. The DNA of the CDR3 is TGTGCCAGCAGGGAGGCGGGGGACAGGGGGTCGGAGACCCAGTACTTC.